These 25 T cell receptor beta chains came from one sample sequenced in a study of vaccination effects on CD4 cells after COVID-19 (dated by TCRdb to the early 2020s). These receptors have no identified antigens. Libraries were prepared through the immunoSEQ multiplex PCR assay. As stored in TCRdb, this immuneACCESS dataset retains in-frame rearrangements with V and J assigned. A fraction of the clones does not appear; measured against another copy, unresolved V genes explain less than half of the discrepancy, and the remainder lacks a known reason. Within this sample are 35,000 to 40,000 clones, with 66% of them counted one time only. The top ten clonotypes cover under 15% of the sample. To identify antigen-specific CD4+ T cell clonotypes by their expansion, the ViraFEST assay first stimulated PBMC with viral peptide pools and then applied TCR sequencing. After 10 to 11 days of culture, CD4+ T cells were isolated with the EasySep CD4+ T cell isolation kit. The absence of prior SARS-CoV-2 infection in healthy vaccine recipients was confirmed by negative nucleocapsid antibodies before and after vaccination.

Sequences were derived from CD4+ T cells from PBMCs cultured with HCoV-OC43 spike peptides, sampled before COVID-19 vaccination. The cell subset or site label corresponds to: HCoV-OC43 spike overlapping peptide pool stimulation. The receptors were sampled from a human donor who received a COVID-19 vaccine.

J is TRBJ1-4 and V is TRBV27, with unresolved D. Trimming removed 5 bases at V and 1 base at J, with 8 bases between. The germline V gene encodes CDR1 MNHEY and CDR2 SMNVEV (reference sequence). The CDR3 extends over 14 amino acids. The CDR3 DNA sequence: TGTGCCAGCAGTACGCAGAGAACTAATGAAAAACTGTTTTTT. Protein: CASSTQRTNEKLFF.

The chain has TRBV4-2 and TRBJ2-5, with 9 bases that match TRBD1. This CDR3 region has 16 residues. Germline CDR1 reads LGHNA; CDR2 reads YNFKEQ. Unmatched junction bases numbered 11, after V lost 5 bases and J lost 4 bases. In DNA form, the CDR3 reads TGTGCCAGCAGCGTAGCTCCGGGACAGGGACGAGAGACCCAGTACTTC. This gives the protein CASSVAPGQGRETQYF.

The chain has TRBV4-1 and TRBJ1-6; maybe TRBD1 (5 bases). V was shortened by 1 base and J by 7 bases, with 14 bases between the two germline ends. This CDR3 contains 16 residues. Germline V CDR1 and CDR2: MGHRA, YSYEKL. The CDR3 nucleotides are TGCGCCAGCAGCCAAGTAAGGGGAACGGTCAATTCACCCCTCCACTTT. Amino acid sequence: CASSQVRGTVNSPLHF.

The gene calls are TRBV2 and TRBJ2-7; weak D call: TRBD2 (6 bases). Germline V gene data show CDR1 as SNHLY and CDR2 as FYNNEI. CDR3 size: 14 residues. V was trimmed by 2 bases and J by 3 bases, leaving 11 bases between them. Here the CDR3 DNA reads TGTGCCAGCAGTGAACCCGGGACTCGCTACGAGCAGTACTTC. Its protein is CASSEPGTRYEQYF.

This clone was found a few times. J is TRBJ2-7 and V is TRBV4-1; D is perhaps TRBD2 (7 bases). This CDR3 is built from 17 residues. The V gene's germline CDR1 is MGHRA and CDR2 YSYEKL. The V and J ends lost 4 bases and 5 bases respectively, with 24 bases between them. The CDR3 sequence: CASSRGRGGPIPNEQYF. The CDR3 DNA follows: TGCGCCAGCAGCCGTGGTAGGGGGGGCCCAATACCTAACGAGCAGTACTTC.

The chain is built from TRBV12-5 and TRBJ2-2, with D tentatively TRBD1 (5 bases). CDR1 LGHNT and CDR2 FRNRAP come from the germline V gene. The ends were cut back, 3 bases at V and 0 bases at J, with 14 bases in the middle. The CDR3 contains 17 residues. CDR3 bases: TGTGCTAGTGGTTTACCCATCACAGGCTCGAACACCGGGGAGCTGTTTTTT. It yields the protein CASGLPITGSNTGELFF.

This clone was seen only a few times. The chain combines TRBV30 with TRBJ2-3; D not certain. The CDR3 covers 13 residues. Germline V gene lookup returns CDR1 GTSNPN and CDR2 SVGIG (reference sequence). V shed 0 bases and J shed 1 base, with 5 bases lying between them. This chain's CDR3 is CAWSVRGTDTQYF. CDR3 nucleotides: TGTGCCTGGAGTGTACGCGGCACAGATACGCAGTATTTT.

The rearrangement uses TRBV18 and TRBJ1-2; TRBD1 matches 7 bases. This CDR3 spans 14 amino acids. Germline-derived CDR1 and CDR2 are KGHSH and LQKENI. V lost 3 bases, J lost 10 bases, and 11 bases stayed unmatched. The DNA of the CDR3 is TGTGCCAGCTCACCCTCAACCACAGGGGCCTTCTACACCTTC. The encoded protein is CASSPSTTGAFYTF.

This clone came up once. The rearrangement uses TRBV7-9 and TRBJ2-1; no reliable D call. The germline gives CDR1 SEHNR, CDR2 FQNEAQ (reference sequence). This CDR3 region has 16 residues. Trimming left V 3 bases short and J 0 bases short, with 12 bases between. The DNA for the CDR3 is TGTGCCAGCAGCTTGTGGGCGCGGAGCTCCTACAATGAGCAGTTCTTC. Translation: CASSLWARSSYNEQFF.

The gene calls are TRBV19 and TRBJ2-7; D is undetermined. From germline, CDR1 is LNHDA and CDR2 SQIVND (reference sequence). The V and J ends lost 1 base and 2 bases respectively, with 6 bases between them. The CDR3 extends over 13 amino acids. The CDR3 is CASSIGLPYEQYF. The CDR3 DNA follows: TGTGCCAGTAGTATAGGGCTGCCCTACGAGCAGTACTTC. Full variable domain (rest looked up from reference TRBV19 and TRBJ2-7): DGGITQSPKYLFRKEGQNVTLSCEQNLNHDAMYWYRQDPGQGLRLIYYSQIVNDFQKGDIAEGYSVSREKKESFPLTVTSAQKNPTAFYLCASSIGLPYEQYFGPGTRLTVT.

This clone was counted once. The rearrangement joins TRBV10-1 to TRBJ1-5; 7 positions match TRBD1. V shed 2 bases and J 0 bases; nucleotides not matched to a gene: 19. The length of the CDR3 is 21 residues. Germline V gene data show CDR1 as WNHNN and CDR2 as SYGVQD (reference sequence). As DNA, the CDR3 is TGCGCCAGCAGTGAGACTAAAAAAGGGACAGCCAAACCTTATAGCAATCAGCCCCAGCATTTT. Translated: CASSETKKGTAKPYSNQPQHF.

The chain couples TRBV5-6 to TRBJ1-1, with no clear D. Trimming left V 0 bases short and J 0 bases short, with 9 bases between. CDR3 length: 15 amino acids. From germline, CDR1 is SGHDT and CDR2 YYEEEE. As DNA, the CDR3 is TGTGCCAGCAGCTTGGAGCAGAAGATGAACACTGAAGCTTTCTTT. Its protein is CASSLEQKMNTEAFF. Full variable domain (rest looked up from reference TRBV5-6 and TRBJ1-1): DAGVTQSPTHLIKTRGQQVTLRCSPKSGHDTVSWYQQALGQGPQFIFQYYEEEERQRGNFPDRFSGHQFPNYSSELNVNALLLGDSALYLCASSLEQKMNTEAFFGQGTRLTVV.

V and J are TRBV2 and TRBJ2-1; D ambiguous. The V end was cut by 6 bases, the J end by 9 bases, with 9 bases between. The CDR3 is 11 amino acids. The germline CDR1 and CDR2 sequences are SNHLY and FYNNEI. The CDR3 coding sequence is TGTGCCAGCAGGTATCACTCTGAGCAGTTCTTC. It specifies CASRYHSEQFF.

The sample holds a few counts of this clone. The rearrangement joins TRBV19 to TRBJ1-1, with a weak D call TRBD1 (5 bases). The CDR3 is 18 amino acids. From germline, CDR1 is LNHDA and CDR2 SQIVND (reference sequence). Trimming shortened V by 5 bases and J by 4 bases, and 26 bases separated the two germline ends. CDR3 amino acids: CASSRREPTLGETTEAFF. Written as DNA, the CDR3 is TGTGCCAGTAGTCGGCGGGAACCAACTTTAGGGGAAACCACTGAAGCTTTCTTT.

In DNA form, the CDR3 reads TGTGCCAGCAGGTCCCTAGCGGGGGCTAATGAGCAGTTCTTC. As protein: CASRSLAGANEQFF. The rearrangement uses TRBV28 and TRBJ2-1; TRBD2 aligns across 10 bases. The CDR3 totals 14 residues. Germline V gene sequence: CDR1 MDHEN, CDR2 SYDVKM. After removal of 6 bases from V and 7 bases from J, the junction contained 6 bases not matched to a gene.

This clone was recorded a few times. The chain links TRBV7-6 to TRBJ1-1, with a tentative D call TRBD1 (5 bases). The V end was cut by 7 bases, the J end by 7 bases, with 13 bases between. Germline loops: CDR1 SGHVS, CDR2 FNYEAQ. There are 12 residues in the CDR3. The CDR3 spells CASTRGVGEAFF. CDR3 DNA sequence: TGTGCCAGCACGAGAGGGGTGGGTGAAGCTTTCTTT.

This clone was picked up a small number of times. This sequence joins TRBV2 and TRBJ1-2; D is uncertain. CDR1 and CDR2 (germline): SNHLY, FYNNEI. The CDR3 has 12 amino acids. V shed 2 bases and J shed 8 bases, with 9 bases lying between them. This CDR3 is CASSEKGYGYTF. The CDR3 DNA reads as TGTGCCAGCAGTGAAAAGGGCTACGGCTACACCTTC.

The CDR3 region has the DNA TGTGCCAGCAGCTTTTGGACAGGAGACTATGGCTACACCTTC. It translates to CASSFWTGDYGYTF. V usage is TRBV7-9 and J usage is TRBJ1-2; TRBD1 aligns across 7 bases. V was pared by 3 bases and J by 3 bases, with 4 bases of the junction left unmatched. The CDR3 contains 14 residues. Germline values: CDR1 SEHNR, CDR2 FQNEAQ (reference sequence).

The chain recombines TRBV5-6 with TRBJ2-1; TRBD2 matches at 12 bases. In germline, CDR1 is SGHDT, CDR2 YYEEEE. The CDR3 has 16 amino acids. Germline trimming cut 2 bases from V and 10 bases from J; bases unmatched to any gene: 10. CDR3 amino acids: CASSFDPGTSGREQFF. The CDR3 DNA reads TGTGCCAGCAGCTTTGACCCTGGCACTAGCGGGAGGGAGCAGTTCTTC.

This sequence joins TRBV18 and TRBJ1-2, with 9 positions matching TRBD1. This CDR3 region has 15 residues. The V segment lost 5 bases and the J segment 3 bases; nucleotides outside the gene matches: 7. Looked up from germline, CDR1 is KGHSH and CDR2 is LQKENI. The CDR3 sequence: CASSKNRDRDYGYTF. The CDR3 nucleotides are TGTGCCAGCTCAAAAAACCGGGACAGGGACTATGGCTACACCTTC.

The genes are TRBV29-1 and TRBJ1-2, with 9 bases matching TRBD1. The trim removed 6 bases at V and 4 bases at J, leaving 6 bases unmatched. Germline lookup yields CDR1 SQVTM and CDR2 ANQGSEA. The CDR3 sequence is 13 residues long. The CDR3 here is CSVGGGQGYGYTF. Written as DNA, the CDR3 is TGCAGCGTGGGGGGGGGACAGGGCTATGGCTACACCTTC.

This clone was counted only a few times. This rearrangement joins TRBV7-9 to TRBJ1-4, with TRBD1 identical over 9 bases. From germline, CDR1 is SEHNR and CDR2 FQNEAQ (reference sequence). V lost 2 bases and J lost 6; bases outside the gene matches: 1. CDR3 length: 14 amino acids. CDR3 bases: TGTGCCAGCAGCTTAAGACAGGGGGATGAAAAACTGTTTTTT. The encoded protein is CASSLRQGDEKLFF.

This rearrangement joins TRBV27 to TRBJ2-7; either TRBD1 or TRBD2 may supply D (5 bases each). Trimming took 5 bases from V and 7 from J, leaving 18 bases between them. The CDR3 runs 14 residues. Germline V gene data show CDR1 as MNHEY and CDR2 as SMNVEV (reference sequence). This CDR3 reads CASSRGVPPQEQYF. The CDR3 DNA is TGTGCCAGCAGTCGAGGGGTCCCTCCGCAGGAGCAGTACTTC.

V gene TRBV27 combines with J gene TRBJ2-3; 10 positions match TRBD2. Per the germline V gene, CDR1 is MNHEY and CDR2 is SMNVEV (reference sequence). The length of the CDR3 is 15 residues. Unmatched junction bases numbered 2, after V lost 4 bases and J lost 1 base. CDR3 protein: CASSSLAGGTDTQYF. The CDR3 nucleotides read TGTGCCAGCAGTTCGCTAGCGGGGGGCACAGATACGCAGTATTTT.

The chain couples TRBV5-1 to TRBJ2-7; D is unclear. Per the germline V gene, CDR1 is SGHRS and CDR2 is YFSETQ. The CDR3 is 12 residues long. Trimming left V 0 bases short and J 3 bases short, with 4 bases between. The CDR3 bases are TGCGCCAGCAGCTTGGACATCTACGAGCAGTACTTC. This translates into CASSLDIYEQYF.